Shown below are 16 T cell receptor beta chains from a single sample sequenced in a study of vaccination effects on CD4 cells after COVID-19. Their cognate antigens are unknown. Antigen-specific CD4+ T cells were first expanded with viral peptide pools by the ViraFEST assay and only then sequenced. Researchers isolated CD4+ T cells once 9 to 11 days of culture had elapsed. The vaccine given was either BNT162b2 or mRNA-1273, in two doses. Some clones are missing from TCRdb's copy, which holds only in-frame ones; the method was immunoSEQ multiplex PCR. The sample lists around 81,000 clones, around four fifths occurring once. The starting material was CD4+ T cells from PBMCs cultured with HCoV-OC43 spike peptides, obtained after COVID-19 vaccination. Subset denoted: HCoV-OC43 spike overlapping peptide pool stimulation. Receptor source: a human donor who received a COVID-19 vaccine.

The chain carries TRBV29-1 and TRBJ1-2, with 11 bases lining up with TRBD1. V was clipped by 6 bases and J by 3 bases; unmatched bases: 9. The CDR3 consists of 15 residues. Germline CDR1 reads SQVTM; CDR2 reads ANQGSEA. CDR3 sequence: CSVQQTDRGHYGYTF. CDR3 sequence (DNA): TGCAGCGTCCAACAAACGGACAGGGGGCACTATGGCTACACCTTC.

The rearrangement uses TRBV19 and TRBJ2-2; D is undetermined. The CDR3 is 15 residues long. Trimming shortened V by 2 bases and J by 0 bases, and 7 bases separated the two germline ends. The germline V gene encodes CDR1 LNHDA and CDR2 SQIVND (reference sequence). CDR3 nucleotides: TGTGCCAGTAGTATAAAGGGAACGAACACCGGGGAGCTGTTTTTT. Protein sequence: CASSIKGTNTGELFF.

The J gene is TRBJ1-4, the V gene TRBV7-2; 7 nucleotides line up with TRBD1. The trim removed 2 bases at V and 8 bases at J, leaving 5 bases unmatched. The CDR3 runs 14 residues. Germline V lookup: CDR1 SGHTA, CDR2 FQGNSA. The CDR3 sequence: CASSLNRGSEKLFF. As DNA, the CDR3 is TGTGCCAGCAGCTTAAACAGGGGATCGGAAAAACTGTTTTTT.

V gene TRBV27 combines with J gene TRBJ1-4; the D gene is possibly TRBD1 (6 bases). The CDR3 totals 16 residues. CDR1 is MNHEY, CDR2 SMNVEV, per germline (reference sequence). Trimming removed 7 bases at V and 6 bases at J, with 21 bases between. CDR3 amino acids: CASKPRQARADEKLFF. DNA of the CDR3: TGTGCCAGCAAACCCCGACAGGCCCGGGCCGATGAAAAACTGTTTTTT.

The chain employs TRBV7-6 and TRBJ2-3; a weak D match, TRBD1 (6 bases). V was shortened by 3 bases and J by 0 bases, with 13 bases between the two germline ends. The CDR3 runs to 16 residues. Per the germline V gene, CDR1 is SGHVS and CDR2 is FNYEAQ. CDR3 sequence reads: CASSFSTGFSTDTQYF. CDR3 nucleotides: TGTGCCAGCAGCTTCTCGACAGGTTTTAGCACAGATACGCAGTATTTT.

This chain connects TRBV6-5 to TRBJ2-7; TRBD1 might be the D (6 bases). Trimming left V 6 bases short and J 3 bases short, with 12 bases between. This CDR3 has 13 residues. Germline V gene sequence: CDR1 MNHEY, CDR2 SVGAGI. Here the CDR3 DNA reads TGTGCCAGCAGCCTCGGACAGAACTACGAGCAGTACGTC. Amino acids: CASSLGQNYEQYV.

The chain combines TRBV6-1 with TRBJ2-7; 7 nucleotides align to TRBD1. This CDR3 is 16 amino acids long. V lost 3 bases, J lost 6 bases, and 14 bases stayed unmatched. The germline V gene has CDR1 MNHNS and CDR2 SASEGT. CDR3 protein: CASSDKPPGQAGEQYV. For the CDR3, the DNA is TGTGCCAGCAGTGATAAACCCCCCGGACAGGCGGGCGAGCAGTACGTC.

CDR3 loop: CASSDSPRQSPPWPLHF. The CDR3 DNA is TGTGCCAGCAGTGACTCGCCCCGACAGTCCCCTCCCTGGCCCCTCCACTTT. The V call is TRBV6-4, the J call TRBJ1-6; perhaps TRBD1 as D (5 bases). The V gene's germline CDR1 is MRHNA and CDR2 SNTAGT. Trimming removed 0 bases from V and 13 bases from J, with 22 bases in between. This CDR3 comprises 17 residues.

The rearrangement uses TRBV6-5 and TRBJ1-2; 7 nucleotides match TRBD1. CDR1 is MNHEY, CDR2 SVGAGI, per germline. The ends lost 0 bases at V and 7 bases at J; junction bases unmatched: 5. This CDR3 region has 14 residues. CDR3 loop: CASSYSDRVSGYTF. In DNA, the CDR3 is TGTGCCAGCAGTTACTCAGACAGGGTCTCTGGCTACACCTTC.

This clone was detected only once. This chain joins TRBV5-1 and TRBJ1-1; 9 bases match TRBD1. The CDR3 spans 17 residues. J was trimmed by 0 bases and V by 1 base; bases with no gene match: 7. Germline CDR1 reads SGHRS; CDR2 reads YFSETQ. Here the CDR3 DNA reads TGCGCCAGCAGCTTGATACCGGGACAGGGATTGAACACTGAAGCTTTCTTT. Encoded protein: CASSLIPGQGLNTEAFF.

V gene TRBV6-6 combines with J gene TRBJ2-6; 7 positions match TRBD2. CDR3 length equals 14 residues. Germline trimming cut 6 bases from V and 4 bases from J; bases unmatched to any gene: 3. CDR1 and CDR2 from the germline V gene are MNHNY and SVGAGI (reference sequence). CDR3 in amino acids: CASRAGNGANVLTF. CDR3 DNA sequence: TGTGCCAGCAGAGCGGGGAACGGGGCCAACGTCCTGACTTTC.

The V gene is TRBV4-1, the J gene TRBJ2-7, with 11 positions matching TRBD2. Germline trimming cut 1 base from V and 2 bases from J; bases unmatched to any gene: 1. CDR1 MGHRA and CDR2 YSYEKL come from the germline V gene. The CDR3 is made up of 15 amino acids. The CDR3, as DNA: TGCGCCAGCAGCCAAGGTAGCGGGGGGGCCTACGAGCAGTACGTC. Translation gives CASSQGSGGAYEQYV.

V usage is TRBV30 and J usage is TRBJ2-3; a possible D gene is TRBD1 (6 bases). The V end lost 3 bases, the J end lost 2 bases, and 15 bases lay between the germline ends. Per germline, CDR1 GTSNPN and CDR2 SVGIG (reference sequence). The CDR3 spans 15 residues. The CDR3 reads CAWRRDYRDTDTQYF. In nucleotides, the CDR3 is TGTGCCTGGAGGAGGGATTACAGGGACACAGATACGCAGTATTTT.

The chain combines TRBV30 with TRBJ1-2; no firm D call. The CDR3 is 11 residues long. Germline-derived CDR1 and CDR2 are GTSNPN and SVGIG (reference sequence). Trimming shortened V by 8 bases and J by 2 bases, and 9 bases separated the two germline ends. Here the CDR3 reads CARAINYGYTF. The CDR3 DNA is TGTGCCCGGGCGATCAACTATGGCTACACCTTC.

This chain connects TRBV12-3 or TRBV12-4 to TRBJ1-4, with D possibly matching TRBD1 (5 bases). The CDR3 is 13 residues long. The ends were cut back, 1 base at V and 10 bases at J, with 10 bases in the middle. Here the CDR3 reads CASSLGGIGKLFF. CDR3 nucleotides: TGTGCCAGCAGTTTAGGGGGGATCGGAAAACTGTTTTTT.

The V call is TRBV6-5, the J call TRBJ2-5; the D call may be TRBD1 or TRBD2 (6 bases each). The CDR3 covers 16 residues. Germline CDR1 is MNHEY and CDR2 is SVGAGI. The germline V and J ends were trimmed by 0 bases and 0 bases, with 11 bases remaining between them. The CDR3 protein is CASSYSGGHDQETQYF. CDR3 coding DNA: TGTGCCAGCAGTTACTCGGGGGGACACGACCAAGAGACCCAGTACTTC.